The TCR beta chain under discussion was sequenced for a study of blood T cell repertoires in COVID-19. Study information: Sites across the United States, Italy and Spain contributed samples from acute and convalescent COVID-19.

This CDR3 has 14 amino acids. Trimming stripped 0 bases from V and 5 bases from J, with 8 bases between. The germline V gene encodes CDR1 LGHNA and CDR2 YSLEER. The table came from immunoSEQ multiplex PCR; TCRdb's copy has only in-frame clones and leaves some out. This table holds a few hundred thousand clones, roughly four fifths found once. The TCR sequence derives from a woman in her late teens or twenties with acute or convalescent COVID-19. This sequence joins TRBV4-3 and TRBJ1-5; TRBD1 might be the D (6 bases). The sequenced sample was peripheral blood. CDR3 loop: CASSQDRGDQPQHF. The CDR3 coding sequence is TGCGCCAGCAGCCAAGACAGGGGTGATCAGCCCCAGCATTTT.